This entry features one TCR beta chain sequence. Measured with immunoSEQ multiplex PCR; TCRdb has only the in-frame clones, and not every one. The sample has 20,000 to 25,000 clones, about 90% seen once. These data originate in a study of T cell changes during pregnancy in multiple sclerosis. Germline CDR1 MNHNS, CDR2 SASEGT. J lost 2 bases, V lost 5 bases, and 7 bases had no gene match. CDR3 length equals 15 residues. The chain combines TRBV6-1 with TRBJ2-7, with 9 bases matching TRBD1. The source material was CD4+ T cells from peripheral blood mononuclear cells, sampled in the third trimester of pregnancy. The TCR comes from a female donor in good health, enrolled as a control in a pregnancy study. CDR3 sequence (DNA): TGTGCCAGCAGTTTGGGGGACAGGGTAACCTACGAGCAGTACTTC. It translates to CASSLGDRVTYEQYF.